The clone carrying this T cell receptor (beta chain) was seen a handful of times. As yet, its antigen is unknown. The V end lost 4 bases, the J end lost 1 base, and 21 bases lay between the germline ends. CDR3 length: 18 residues. Germline loops: CDR1 SGHNT, CDR2 YENEEA. MiXCR was run by TCRdb on the 5' RACE reads, yielding one entry per CDR3 protein. This table holds almost 550,000 distinct CDR3 sequences, roughly 20% found once. The data were taken from a study of T-cell memory formation after mild COVID-19. Whole-study context: The study found TCR clusters largely donor specific. Points from the study as a whole: Pre-infection memory contained some responding clones, which suggested that cross-reactive memory had joined.

The chain has TRBV11-3 and TRBJ2-3; either TRBD1 or TRBD2 may supply D (5 bases each). The clonotype was recovered from an adult woman who had mild COVID-19 (a few samples of this study predate the infection). Cell type and time point are not known. Sequencing used PBMCs or a T cell subset sorted from them (not recorded which). For the CDR3, the DNA is TGTGCCAGCAGCTCCCCTAATCGACTAACCAGGGGCACAGATACGCAGTATTTT. It translates to CASSSPNRLTRGTDTQYF.